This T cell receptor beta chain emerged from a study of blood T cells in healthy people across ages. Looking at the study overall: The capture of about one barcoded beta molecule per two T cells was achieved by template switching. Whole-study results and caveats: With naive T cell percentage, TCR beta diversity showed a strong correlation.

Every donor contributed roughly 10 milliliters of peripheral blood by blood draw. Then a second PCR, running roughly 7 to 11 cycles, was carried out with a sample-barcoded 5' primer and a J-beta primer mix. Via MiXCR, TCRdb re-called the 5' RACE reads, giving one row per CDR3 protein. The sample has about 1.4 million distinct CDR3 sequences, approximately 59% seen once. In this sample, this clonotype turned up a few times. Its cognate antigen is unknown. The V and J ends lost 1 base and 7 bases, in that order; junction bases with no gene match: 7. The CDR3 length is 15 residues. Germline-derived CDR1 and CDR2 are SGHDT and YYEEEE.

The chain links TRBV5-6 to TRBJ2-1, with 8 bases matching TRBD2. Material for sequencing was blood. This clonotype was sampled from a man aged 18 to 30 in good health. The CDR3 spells CASSLPGGQRNEQFF. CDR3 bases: TGTGCCAGCAGCTTGCCGGGAGGGCAGAGGAATGAGCAGTTCTTC.